This T cell receptor beta chain was profiled in a study of OX40 agonist ivuxolimab in advanced cancers. Whole-study context: Across the patients, intravenous ivuxolimab was delivered every 2 weeks at 0.01 to 10 mg/kg. General study results and limits: On average, CD8+ T cells showed a greater number of expanded clones than CD4+. Patients with a partial response at 0.1-3.0 mg/kg had among the lowest clonal expansion.

The protocol was immunoSEQ multiplex PCR, while the TCRdb copy is restricted to in-frame clones and leaves out a portion. In the table there are 70,000 to 95,000 clones, 94% of which are singletons. The sampling schedule covered blood at baseline, cycle 4 day 1, and cycle 7 day 1. This CDR3 contains 15 residues. J gave up 4 bases and V 1 base, and 2 bases lay outside the gene matches. CDR1 LNHDA and CDR2 SQIVND come from the germline V gene (reference sequence). As regards this clone: Its specificity is not known.

This receptor was obtained from an adult with an advanced solid tumor such as melanoma, head and neck, liver or kidney cancer. The input for sequencing was CD4+ or CD8+ T cells sorted from blood, taken in a trial of the OX40 agonist ivuxolimab. The V and J genes are TRBV19 and TRBJ2-1; the match to TRBD2 covers 9 bases. DNA of the CDR3: TGTGCCAGTAGTATAGGCGCGGGAGGGTACAATGAGCAGTTCTTC. As protein: CASSIGAGGYNEQFF.